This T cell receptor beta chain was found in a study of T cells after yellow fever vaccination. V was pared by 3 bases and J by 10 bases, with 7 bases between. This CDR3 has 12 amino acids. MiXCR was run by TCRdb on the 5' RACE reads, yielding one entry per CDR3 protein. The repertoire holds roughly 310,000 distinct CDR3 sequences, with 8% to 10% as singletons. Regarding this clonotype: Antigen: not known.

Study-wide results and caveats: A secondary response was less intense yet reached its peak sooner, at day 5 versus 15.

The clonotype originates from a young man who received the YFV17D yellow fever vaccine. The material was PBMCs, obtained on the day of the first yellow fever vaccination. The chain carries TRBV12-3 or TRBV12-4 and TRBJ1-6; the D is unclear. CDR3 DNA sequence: TGTGCCAGCAGTTTCGCCAGCTCACCCCTCCACTTT. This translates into CASSFASSPLHF.